These 28 T cell receptor beta chains came from one sample sequenced in a study of blood T cells in healthy people across ages. Then a second PCR, running roughly 7 to 11 cycles, was carried out with a sample-barcoded 5' primer and a J-beta primer mix. TCRdb itself ran the 5' RACE reads through MiXCR, one entry per CDR3 protein. The sample records about 1.4 million distinct CDR3 sequences, 59% being singletons. The sequenced sample consisted of blood. These receptors were collected from a man aged 18 to 30 in good health.

This rearrangement joins TRBV25-1 to TRBJ1-4; no clear D gene. V was clipped by 2 bases and J by 3 bases, with 16 bases between them. CDR3 length: 17 amino acids. The V gene's germline CDR1 is MGHDK and CDR2 SYGVNS. CDR3 in amino acids: CASSEPQIGRPNEKLFF. CDR3 DNA: TGTGCCAGCAGTGAACCGCAAATCGGGAGGCCTAATGAAAAACTGTTTTTT.

This clonotype was seen just once. The CDR3 DNA sequence: TGTGCCAGCAGTGAATTGGGGTCTACTTACAATGAGCAGTTCTTC. Translated: CASSELGSTYNEQFF. The chain uses TRBV2 and TRBJ2-1; D not certain. With 2 bases removed from V and 4 bases from J, the gap between germline ends came to 12 bases. Germline V gives CDR1 SNHLY, CDR2 FYNNEI. CDR3 size: 15 residues.

Written as DNA, the CDR3 is TGTGCCAGCAGCTTAGGTCCGAATCCCCCCGTCGATACGCAGTATTTT. It is translated as CASSLGPNPPVDTQYF. This chain uses TRBV7-6 with TRBJ2-3; D is undetermined. The CDR3 contains 16 residues. Germline V gene data show CDR1 as SGHVS and CDR2 as FNYEAQ. The V end was cut by 1 base, the J end by 6 bases, with 17 bases between.

The genes are TRBV24-1 and TRBJ2-1; weak D call: TRBD1 (6 bases). The CDR3 is made up of 16 amino acids. CDR1 and CDR2 from the germline V gene are KGHDR and SFDVKD. The V end lost 6 bases, the J end lost 4 bases, and 18 bases lay between the germline ends. Here the CDR3 DNA reads TGTGCCACCAGTTCGTGGGACACAGGGATTTACAATGAGCAGTTCTTC. As protein: CATSSWDTGIYNEQFF.

The chain employs TRBV20-1 and TRBJ2-7; 10 bases agree with TRBD2. V lost 6 bases, J lost 3 bases, and 11 bases stayed unmatched. Germline V gene lookup returns CDR1 DFQATT and CDR2 SNEGSKA (reference sequence). The CDR3 totals 15 residues. The CDR3 protein is CSANPGTSANYEQYF. The CDR3 DNA reads TGCAGTGCGAACCCCGGGACTAGCGCCAACTACGAGCAGTACTTC.

This clonotype occurred a few times. The V and J genes are TRBV5-6 and TRBJ2-7; D is perhaps TRBD1 (6 bases). V was clipped by 5 bases and J by 6 bases, with 18 bases between them. CDR1 SGHDT and CDR2 YYEEEE come from the germline V gene. The CDR3 loop spans 14 amino acids. CDR3 sequence (DNA): TGTGCCAGCAGTCTTACAGGGTCATCGGTCGAGCAGTACTTC. Encoded protein: CASSLTGSSVEQYF.

A remark on this clonotype: An end of the junction does not agree with germline; a read error may underlie this. The chain combines TRBV5-1 with TRBJ1-2, with D possibly matching TRBD1 (6 bases). CDR3 size: 14 residues. Per the germline V gene, CDR1 is SGHRS and CDR2 is YFSETQ. CDR3 DNA sequence: TGCGCCAGCAGCTTGGGGACAGTCAACTATGGCCACACCTTC. Translating gives CASSLGTVNYGHTF.

The table lists this clonotype with a few counts. V gene TRBV2 combines with J gene TRBJ1-2; 9 bases match TRBD1. Trimming took 8 bases from V and 8 from J; bases not matched to a gene: 9. CDR1 is SNHLY and CDR2 is FYNNEI in the germline V gene. This CDR3 comprises 13 residues. CDR3 residues: CASGIGTGKGYTF. The CDR3 nucleotides are TGTGCCAGCGGGATCGGGACAGGGAAGGGCTACACCTTC.

This clonotype showed up just a few times. This chain connects TRBV4-3 to TRBJ2-7, with unresolved D. The CDR3 loop spans 18 amino acids. V lost 0 bases and J 2 bases, leaving 20 bases between the germline ends. CDR1 is LGHNA, CDR2 YSLEER, per germline. This chain's CDR3 is CASSQDPSQPGLTYEQYF. CDR3 in DNA: TGCGCCAGCAGCCAAGATCCAAGCCAACCGGGCTTAACCTACGAGCAGTACTTC.

This clonotype appeared many times. The chain links TRBV5-1 to TRBJ2-7, with 7 bases fitting TRBD1. Unmatched junction bases numbered 1, after V lost 0 bases and J lost 1 base. Germline V lookup: CDR1 SGHRS, CDR2 YFSETQ. The CDR3 is 14 amino acids. The CDR3 nucleotides are TGCGCCAGCAGCTTGGGACAGGGTTCCTACGAGCAGTACTTC. Encoded protein: CASSLGQGSYEQYF.

This clonotype was seen a handful of times. This chain joins TRBV5-1 and TRBJ2-1; the D is unclear. This CDR3 comprises 13 residues. Germline assignment: CDR1 SGHRS and CDR2 YFSETQ. V lost 2 bases and J 5 bases, leaving 8 bases between the germline ends. The CDR3 nucleotides are TGCGCCAGCAGCTTTGCCCCTGACAATGAGCAGTTCTTC. This encodes CASSFAPDNEQFF. Full variable domain (missing parts from reference TRBV5-1 and TRBJ2-1): KAGVTQTPRYLIKTRGQQVTLSCSPISGHRSVSWYQQTPGQGLQFLFEYFSETQRNKGNFPGRFSGRQFSNSRSEMNVSTLELGDSALYLCASSFAPDNEQFFGPGTRLTVL.

CDR3 DNA: TGTGCCACCCTCGGACTAGCGGCCTACAATGAGCAGTTCTTC. Translated, it gives CATLGLAAYNEQFF. The J gene is TRBJ2-1, the V gene TRBV28; 10 bases are shared with TRBD2. The CDR3 contains 14 residues. Trimming removed 10 bases from V and 2 bases from J; junction bases left unmatched: 5. Germline V gene sequence: CDR1 MDHEN, CDR2 SYDVKM. The complete variable domain, with remaining parts taken from reference TRBV28 and TRBJ2-1, reads DVKVTQSSRYLVKRTGEKVFLECVQDMDHENMFWYRQDPGLGLRLIYFSYDVKMKEKGDIPEGYSVSREKKERFSLILESASTNQTSMYLCATLGLAAYNEQFFGPGTRLTVL.

V is TRBV20-1 and J is TRBJ2-1, with TRBD2 as a possible D gene (5 bases). Per germline, CDR1 DFQATT and CDR2 SNEGSKA (reference sequence). The CDR3 extends over 13 amino acids. Trimming took off 6 bases at V and 7 bases at J, with 16 bases between the two ends. The CDR3 here is CSAPTSGRNEQFF. DNA for the CDR3: TGCAGTGCCCCTACATCGGGAAGGAATGAGCAGTTCTTC.

The rearrangement uses TRBV4-3 and TRBJ2-3; TRBD1 might be the D (7 bases). V lost 0 bases and J 2 bases, leaving 15 bases between the germline ends. Per germline, CDR1 LGHNA and CDR2 YSLEER. The CDR3 covers 17 residues. This CDR3 is CASSQDGAGGNTDTQYF. Written as DNA, the CDR3 is TGCGCCAGCAGCCAAGATGGGGCAGGGGGGAACACAGATACGCAGTATTTT.

V usage is TRBV6-1 and J usage is TRBJ2-4, with D possibly called TRBD1 or TRBD2 (7 bases each). Judging by the DNA end, TRBJ2-7 fits better; the J call may be wrong. The CDR3 totals 13 residues. The V gene's germline CDR1 is MNHNS and CDR2 SASEGT. CDR3 residues: CASRQGREYEQYF. In DNA, the CDR3 is TGTGCCAGCAGACAGGGGAGGGAATACGAGCAGTACTTC.

This clonotype occurred a few times. This chain joins TRBV6-2 or TRBV6-3 and TRBJ2-3, with D uncertain. The CDR3 is made up of 14 amino acids. V was clipped by 4 bases and J by 2 bases, with 10 bases between them. Germline values: CDR1 MNHEY, CDR2 SVGEGT. Here the CDR3 DNA reads TGTGCCAGCAGTTCTGGCTTACACACAGATACGCAGTATTTT. Protein sequence: CASSSGLHTDTQYF.

The V and J genes are TRBV10-2 and TRBJ2-1, with TRBD1 identical over 7 bases. Per germline, CDR1 WSHSY and CDR2 SAAADI. The CDR3 consists of 18 residues. V was pared by 2 bases and J by 8 bases, with 18 bases of the junction left unmatched. For the CDR3, the DNA is TGCGCCAGCAGTGAGCGGGAAATTTGGGGAACAGGGGATTATGAGCAGTTCTTC. Protein product: CASSEREIWGTGDYEQFF.

V and J are TRBV7-8 and TRBJ1-4; D is uncertain. The germline V gene encodes CDR1 SGHVS and CDR2 FQNEAQ. The CDR3 is made up of 15 amino acids. Trimming left V 5 bases short and J 0 bases short, with 10 bases between. The CDR3: CASSKEGSTNEKLFF. The CDR3 coding sequence is TGTGCCAGCAGCAAAGAGGGCTCAACTAATGAAAAACTGTTTTTT. Using reference TRBV7-8 and TRBJ1-4 for the parts outside the CDR3, the full variable domain is GAGVSQSPRYKVAKRGQDVALRCDPISGHVSLFWYQQALGQGPEFLTYFQNEAQLDKSGLPSDRFFAERPEGSVSTLKIQRTQQEDSAVYLCASSKEGSTNEKLFFGSGTQLSVL.

Note on this clonotype: At one boundary the junction diverges from the germline segment, which might be a read error. The chain recombines TRBV7-9 with TRBJ1-2; D unclear. The germline V gene has CDR1 SEHNR and CDR2 FQNEAQ (reference sequence). The CDR3 spans 12 residues. Written as DNA, the CDR3 is TGTGCCAGCAGCTTATACGGCGATGGCCACACCTTC. Its translation is CASSLYGDGHTF.

This clonotype has only a few counts. The genes are TRBV11-2 and TRBJ2-7; no clear D gene. The CDR3 runs to 13 residues. The V gene lost 10 bases and the J gene lost 1 base, with 14 bases spanning the gap. The V gene's germline CDR1 is SGHAT and CDR2 FQNNGV. This CDR3 reads CATSKSRSYEQYF. The CDR3 DNA is TGTGCCACCTCGAAAAGTAGGTCCTACGAGCAGTACTTC.

This clonotype was recorded a few times. This could be a read error, since a much larger clone is one nucleotide away. J is TRBJ2-1 and V is TRBV2; no firm D call. The tail of the sequence fits TRBJ2-7 better, so the J call may be wrong. This CDR3 contains 11 residues. Per the germline V gene, CDR1 is SNHLY and CDR2 is FYNNEI. CDR3 sequence: CASRSYNEQYF. The CDR3 nucleotides are TGTGCCAGCCGTTCCTACAATGAGCAGTACTTC.

J is TRBJ2-1 and V is TRBV27; D could derive from TRBD1 or TRBD2 (5 bases each). The V end was cut by 3 bases, the J end by 10 bases, with 10 bases between. The CDR3 covers 12 residues. Germline V lookup: CDR1 MNHEY, CDR2 SMNVEV (reference sequence). The CDR3 nucleotides read TGTGCCAGCAGTTTCCTGGGGGAAGAGCAGTTCTTC. Protein: CASSFLGEEQFF.

J is TRBJ1-1 and V is TRBV6-5; 8 bases agree with TRBD1. V lost 7 bases and J lost 7; bases outside the gene matches: 8. Germline assignment: CDR1 MNHEY and CDR2 SVGAGI. The CDR3 consists of 13 residues. The CDR3 bases are TGTGCCAGCATCAGACAGGGGAACGATGAAGCTTTCTTT. This encodes CASIRQGNDEAFF.

The table lists this clonotype with a few counts. The chain joins TRBV4-2 to TRBJ1-4, with D tentatively TRBD1 (6 bases). The CDR3 length is 15 residues. Germline values: CDR1 LGHNA, CDR2 YNFKEQ. The V end was cut by 0 bases, the J end by 11 bases, with 16 bases between. The CDR3 sequence: CASSQDRGQPGKLFF. CDR3 DNA sequence: TGTGCCAGCAGCCAAGATCGCGGACAGCCCGGCAAACTGTTTTTT.

The chain links TRBV7-9 to TRBJ2-7; 8 bases align to TRBD2. Germline values: CDR1 SEHNR, CDR2 FQNEAQ (reference sequence). The trim removed 4 bases at V and 6 bases at J, leaving 5 bases unmatched. There are 13 residues in the CDR3. CDR3 bases: TGTGCCAGCAGCTCCCCCGGGGGGGTCGAGCAGTACTTC. It is translated as CASSSPGGVEQYF.

This clonotype has a single count. The V call is TRBV24-1, the J call TRBJ2-3; D ambiguous. The CDR3 has 15 residues. Germline V gene sequence: CDR1 KGHDR, CDR2 SFDVKD. With 2 bases removed from V and 0 bases from J, the gap between germline ends came to 8 bases. The CDR3: CATSDSTVSTDTQYF. In DNA form, the CDR3 reads TGTGCCACCAGTGATTCTACGGTTAGCACAGATACGCAGTATTTT.

The V and J genes are TRBV5-1 and TRBJ1-6, with 9 bases lining up with TRBD1. Unmatched junction bases numbered 5, after V lost 6 bases and J lost 7 bases. In germline, CDR1 is SGHRS, CDR2 YFSETQ. This CDR3 has 14 residues. CDR3 nucleotide sequence: TGCGCCAGCACCCAGACAGGGGGGAATTCACCCCTCCACTTT. Translated: CASTQTGGNSPLHF.

The V and J genes are TRBV9 and TRBJ2-7, with D perhaps matching TRBD1 (5 bases). Germline CDR1 reads SGDLS; CDR2 reads YYNGEE. CDR3 length equals 15 residues. V was trimmed by 0 bases and J by 2 bases, leaving 12 bases between them. The CDR3 protein is CASSVEGWGTYEQYF. CDR3 DNA sequence: TGTGCCAGCAGCGTAGAGGGGTGGGGAACCTACGAGCAGTACTTC.